This TCR beta chain emerged from a study of CD8+ T cells in alopecia areata. Study summary: Treated individuals took tofacitinib by mouth, 5 to 10 mg twice daily.

The V gene's germline CDR1 is MNHNY and CDR2 SVGAGI (reference sequence). The CDR3 totals 14 residues. J was trimmed by 7 bases and V by 2 bases; bases with no gene match: 7. The treatment is: oral pan-JAK inhibitor, 5-10 mg twice daily. Sequencing relied on a cDNA template that was reverse transcribed from extracted RNA. Sequencing used immunoSEQ multiplex PCR; TCRdb keeps in-frame clones, though not all of them. The sample lists more than 130,000 clones, 82% seen once, with roughly 25% in the top ten. The sample here was CD8+ T cells sorted from blood, taken at week 4, from a patient treated with tofacitinib. The chain employs TRBV6-6 and TRBJ1-1, with TRBD1 matching 7 bases. The TCR comes from a human donor with alopecia areata. The CDR3 reads CASSYGGTENEAFF. In DNA form, the CDR3 reads TGTGCCAGCAGTTACGGGGGGACAGAGAATGAAGCTTTCTTT.